A selection of T cell receptor beta chains follows, all from one sample in a study of blood T cell repertoires in COVID-19. Here immunoSEQ multiplex PCR was the method, and the copy in TCRdb shows in-frame clones only, minus some. In the table there are approximately 150,000 clones, about four fifths of which are singletons. Sequenced: peripheral blood. The source of these receptors is a woman older than 75 with acute or convalescent COVID-19. Each CDR3 is given with its conserved first and last residue. The D gene is left open where the match is weak. The listing skips clone size in some rows; elsewhere it reads once, few, many or a size class.

clone size | J gene | D gene | V gene | CDR3 DNA | CDR3 protein
NA | TRBJ1-4 | NA | TRBV28 | TGTGCCAGCAGTTTAGTTGAGGGAGTTGAAAAACTGTTTTTT | CASSLVEGVEKLFF
NA | TRBJ2-7 | NA | TRBV18 | TGTGCCAGCTCACCCGGGAGCTCCTACGAGCAGTACTTC | CASSPGSSYEQYF
once | TRBJ2-7 | NA | TRBV18 | TGTGCCAGCTCACCTGACTCCCTCTACGAGCAGTACTTC | CASSPDSLYEQYF
NA | TRBJ2-3 | TRBD1 | TRBV10-3 | TGTGCCATCAGTGAGGCAGGGACAGGGGACACAGATACGCAGTATTTT | CAISEAGTGDTDTQYF
NA | TRBJ1-1 | TRBD1 | TRBV24-1 | TGTGCCACCAGTGATTCACAGGGGCGGACTGAAGCTTTCTTT | CATSDSQGRTEAFF
NA | TRBJ2-3 | NA | TRBV28 | TGTGCCAGCAGTTTCTATGAGGCCAGCACAGATACGCAGTATTTT | CASSFYEASTDTQYF
NA | TRBJ2-7 | NA | TRBV2 | TGTGCCAGCAGCATATGGCAGGACTCCTACGAGCAGTACTTC | CASSIWQDSYEQYF
NA | TRBJ1-3 | TRBD1 | TRBV7-2 | TGTGCCAGCAGCTTAGGGACAGGGGCTGGAAACACCATATATTTT | CASSLGTGAGNTIYF
NA | TRBJ2-5 | TRBD1 | TRBV19 | TGTGCCAGTAGCTCAGACAGGGCGGAGACCCAGTACTTC | CASSSDRAETQYF
NA | TRBJ1-4 | NA | TRBV6-6 | TGTGCCAGCAGTCGTCAGGGATATGATGAAAAACTGTTTTTT | CASSRQGYDEKLFF
NA | TRBJ2-3 | NA | TRBV4-3 | TGCGCCAGCAGCCTTTCCAGGGGCACCGGGTATACGCAGTATTTT | CASSLSRGTGYTQYF
NA | TRBJ1-2 | NA | TRBV6-5 | TGTGCCAGCAGTTACCGGGCTCCGGGATATGGCTACACCTTC | CASSYRAPGYGYTF
NA | TRBJ2-1 | TRBD2 | TRBV11-3 | TGTGCCACCCCAGCGGGGGGCGATGAGCAGTTCTTC | CATPAGGDEQFF
once | TRBJ2-1 | TRBD2 | TRBV30 | TGTGCCTGGAGTTCCACCCTAGCGGGAATGTTATCTGATGAGCAGTTCTTC | CAWSSTLAGMLSDEQFF
NA | TRBJ1-6 | NA | TRBV7-3 | TGTGCCAGCAGCTTAACCAGGGGATACAATTCACCCCTCCACTTT | CASSLTRGYNSPLHF
NA | TRBJ2-5 | TRBD1 | TRBV19 | TGTGCCAGTAGTTCTCGACAGGGCGCGGAGACCCAGTACTTC | CASSSRQGAETQYF
NA | TRBJ2-7 | NA | TRBV6-6 | TGTGCCAGCAGTTACGGGTTAAGAGGAGAGCAGTACTTC | CASSYGLRGEQYF
NA | TRBJ1-2 | NA | TRBV4-1 | TGCGCCAGCAGCCCGGAACAGGGCGTCTATGGCTACACCTTC | CASSPEQGVYGYTF
NA | TRBJ1-2 | NA | TRBV7-2 | TGTGCCAGCAGCTTAGACAGGGCTAACTATGGCTACACCTTC | CASSLDRANYGYTF
NA | TRBJ1-6 | TRBD1 | TRBV11-1 | TGTGCCAGCAGCCGGGACAGGGGATCCAATTCACCCCTCCACTTT | CASSRDRGSNSPLHF
NA | TRBJ2-1 | TRBD1 | TRBV10-3 | TGTGCCATCAGTAGACAGGGGGATGGCGAGCAGTTCTTC | CAISRQGDGEQFF
NA | TRBJ1-2 | TRBD1 | TRBV9 | TGTGCCAGCAGTGCCACCCATTCCCCCCCCGGACAGGGGGCGATTTTTAACTATGGCTACACCTTC | CASSATHSPPGQGAIFNYGYTF
few | TRBJ1-1 | NA | TRBV11-2 | TGTGCCAGCAGCTTAAACGGGAACACTGAAGCTTTCTTT | CASSLNGNTEAFF
medium-sized | TRBJ2-7 | TRBD2 | TRBV9 | TGTGCCAGCAGCATGGGACTAGAGGGCGAGCAGTACTTC | CASSMGLEGEQYF
NA | TRBJ2-5 | TRBD1 | TRBV19 | TGTGCCAGTAGTATCTCGGGACAGACCCAAGAGACCCAGTACTTC | CASSISGQTQETQYF
once | TRBJ1-4 | NA | TRBV7-9 | TGTGCCAGCAGATCAAGGACCGGGGGATTAGAAAAACTGTTTTTT | CASRSRTGGLEKLFF
NA | TRBJ2-1 | NA | TRBV28 | TGTGCCAGCAGTTTAGGCCCCCCCCGCAATGAGCAGTTCTTC | CASSLGPPRNEQFF
NA | TRBJ2-3 | NA | TRBV6-5 | TGTGCCAGCGCGCGTGATTTACAGGATACGCAGTATTTT | CASARDLQDTQYF
NA | TRBJ1-5 | TRBD1 | TRBV28 | TGTGCCAGCAGCCGGACAGGGATTGACCAGCCCCAGCATTTT | CASSRTGIDQPQHF
NA | TRBJ2-7 | NA | TRBV3-1/TRBV3-2 | TGTGCCAGCAGCCCCTATCGAAGTTCCTACGAGCAGTACTTC | CASSPYRSSYEQYF
NA | TRBJ1-1 | NA | TRBV11-3 | TGTGCCAGCAGCTTAGATTCCGGAGGGTACACTGAAGCTTTCTTT | CASSLDSGGYTEAFF
NA | TRBJ1-1 | TRBD1 | TRBV19 | TGTGCCAGTAGTAACACAGGGGACACTGAAGCTTTCTTT | CASSNTGDTEAFF
NA | TRBJ2-1 | TRBD2 | TRBV10-1 | TGCGCCACCTTTCAAGGACTAGCGGGGGGGCATGAGCAGTTCTTC | CATFQGLAGGHEQFF
NA | TRBJ1-1 | NA | TRBV2 | TGTGCCAGCAGCCTGGGGGAGGTTGGAGAAGCTTTCTTT | CASSLGEVGEAFF
few | TRBJ2-2 | TRBD2 | TRBV28 | TGTGCCAGCAGCTGGACTAGCGGAAACACCGGGGAGCTGTTTTTT | CASSWTSGNTGELFF
NA | TRBJ1-5 | NA | TRBV29-1 | TGCAGCGTTGTATTACAGGGAGGCAATCAGCCCCAGCATTTT | CSVVLQGGNQPQHF
NA | TRBJ2-1 | TRBD2 | TRBV9 | TGTGCCAGCAGCGTTCTAGCGGGGAGCTCCTACAATGAGCAGTTCTTC | CASSVLAGSSYNEQFF
NA | TRBJ2-3 | TRBD2 | TRBV4-2 | TGTGCCAGCAGCCCATCCGTATTCAGCGGGGGGGCCACCACAGATACGCAGTATTTT | CASSPSVFSGGATTDTQYF
NA | TRBJ1-2 | NA | TRBV19 | TGTGCCACCATAGGAAACTCAAGAGGAGACTATGGCTACACCTTC | CATIGNSRGDYGYTF
NA | TRBJ1-4 | TRBD1 | TRBV6-5 | TGTGCCAGCAGCCCCGGACAGGGGATAAATGAAAAACTGTTTTTT | CASSPGQGINEKLFF
NA | TRBJ1-1 | TRBD1 | TRBV27 | TGTGCCAGCAGTGTTAAGGGACAGGGTAGTAACACTGAAGCTTTCTTT | CASSVKGQGSNTEAFF
NA | TRBJ1-2 | NA | TRBV9 | TGTGCCAGCAGCGTGAGACGTAGGGGTGGGGGCTACACCTTC | CASSVRRRGGGYTF